This T cell receptor beta chain was profiled in a study of cytomegalovirus exposure and HLA in healthy donors. The PCR ran on 60 Vbeta and 13 Jbeta primers. Generated by immunoSEQ multiplex PCR, the TCRdb table keeps only in-frame clones and is missing some. The repertoire holds 250,000 to 350,000 clones, with roughly two thirds as singletons. Sequences were obtained from PBMCs. The clonotype comes from a female donor in good health and CMV-seronegative.

The DNA for the CDR3 is TGTGCCAGCAGTGAAAATTCGGCTAATGAAAAACTGTTTTTT. Residues: CASSENSANEKLFF. The V and J genes are TRBV6-4 and TRBJ1-4; D not certain. Germline values: CDR1 MRHNA, CDR2 SNTAGT. CDR3 length equals 14 residues. Trimming removed 3 bases from V and 3 bases from J, with 8 bases in between.